This passage covers 5 T cell receptor beta chains from one sample sequenced in a study of a mutant IDH1 vaccine in newly diagnosed glioma. The antigens for these receptors are not known. Specified time point: week 23, last vaccination. Topical imiquimod accompanied each vaccine dose, which consisted of 300 ug of mutant IDH1 20-mer peptide. Sequenced by immunoSEQ multiplex PCR; TCRdb stores in-frame clones only, minus some. There are 75,000 to 80,000 clones in the sample; 85% to 90% occur only once, and roughly 0.81% lies in the top ten. The sequences come from PBMCs, collected from a glioma patient whose treatment included an IDH1 peptide vaccine. Receptors were obtained from a woman aged 50 to 60 with glioma.

The sample holds a few counts of this clone. V gene TRBV7-9 combines with J gene TRBJ1-4; 9 bases are a match to TRBD1. This CDR3 contains 14 residues. Losses at the gene ends were 3 bases for V and 5 bases for J; bases not matched to a gene: 1. Germline V gene sequence: CDR1 SEHNR, CDR2 FQNEAQ (reference sequence). CDR3 sequence (DNA): TGTGCCAGCAGCTTGGGACAGGGCAATGAAAAACTGTTTTTT. Translation: CASSLGQGNEKLFF.

This clone was seen only a few times. This sequence joins TRBV27 and TRBJ1-4; D gene unclear. The germline V gene encodes CDR1 MNHEY and CDR2 SMNVEV (reference sequence). The CDR3 is 13 residues long. V was trimmed by 4 bases and J by 8 bases, leaving 11 bases between them. The CDR3 nucleotides read TGTGCCAGCAGTTCGTACGTCCGAGAAAAACTGTTTTTT. As protein: CASSSYVREKLFF.

The chain uses TRBV6-5 and TRBJ1-1; D ambiguous. CDR3 length: 11 residues. V lost 4 bases, J lost 6 bases, and 6 bases lay in between. Germline-derived CDR1 and CDR2 are MNHEY and SVGAGI. The DNA for the CDR3 is TGTGCCAGCAGTTGGACGGCTGAAGCTTTCTTT. This translates into CASSWTAEAFF.

This clone was seen a few times. This chain connects TRBV20-1 to TRBJ2-3; D is unresolved. Germline assignment: CDR1 DFQATT and CDR2 SNEGSKA (reference sequence). The length of the CDR3 is 11 residues. With 6 bases removed from V and 6 bases from J, the gap between germline ends came to 10 bases. The CDR3 sequence: CSAPPDDTQYF. For the CDR3, the DNA is TGCAGTGCCCCCCCGGATGATACGCAGTATTTT.

V is TRBV27 and J is TRBJ2-7, with 8 bases matching TRBD2. This CDR3 region has 16 residues. The junction had 10 bases not matched to a gene; V was cut back by 4 bases and J by 2 bases. Germline CDR1 reads MNHEY; CDR2 reads SMNVEV (reference sequence). The CDR3 reads CASSSSSGLATYEQYF. The CDR3 bases are TGTGCCAGCAGTTCGTCATCTGGACTAGCCACCTACGAGCAGTACTTC.